The sequence of this T cell receptor beta chain was determined in a study of shared clonotypes between healthy human individuals (dated by TCRdb to between 2020 and 2021). Study-wide context: The cohort included a few men and two women between 18 and 49 years of age. For each donor, CD4 naive and CD4 memory were each given three plates, CD8 naive was given two plates, and CD8 memory was given one plate. To estimate repertoire size and how much clonotypes are shared between individuals, the study performed deep sequencing of blood TCR repertoires from a few healthy adults. Different laboratories and diverse techniques were used to prepare libraries and sequence TCR repertoires, to increase sequencing depth and limit assay-specific biases. Between about 0.94 and 8.9 billion PBMCs per donor were obtained by leukapheresis. What the research found in general, with its limitations: Clonotypes shared by all four sorted-subset donors showed higher generation probabilities than non-shared clonotypes. Pairwise subsampling indicated that sequencing depth was expected to affect the degree of clonotype sharing among donors. Incomplete sequencing was indicated by rarefaction of sorted-subset datasets, despite the large sequencing depth. Sharing across a few donors was observed for about 5% of naive CD4, 3% to 3.5% of naive CD8, about 2.5% of memory CD4, and about 0.39% of memory CD8 clonotypes. Sampling was restricted to blood, and TCR repertoires in tissue are likely to differ from TCR repertoires in blood. Larger estimated clonotype richness was generally found for naive subsets than for memory subsets. Because the study included a small number of donors, the genetic and exposure-history diversity represented was limited.

Using the deep immunoSEQ assay, multiplex PCR amplified TCR CDR3 regions from genomic DNA. Extracted genomic DNA from each cell subset was distributed evenly across all wells of several immunoSEQ 96-well plates, and each plate was treated as a replicate. For sorted subsets, about 210 ng of genomic DNA, equivalent to tens of thousands of T cell genomes, went into each replicate PCR. Purified libraries were measured with a Qubit 3.0 fluorometer, size-checked on a Bioanalyzer 2100, and measured again with the KAPA Library Quantification kit. Each immunoSEQ 96-well plate was sequenced on its own single-read 150-cycle Illumina NextSeq 550 flow cell. The paper's data handling went like this. Because only junctional sequences without quality scores were contained in the immunoSEQ output, filtering matching that applied to full-length reads could not be performed. To assign V/J genes and CDR3, sequences were annotated against IMGT germline references using PyIR, a Python wrapper for IgBLAST v1.9. Reads were filtered out if the reads had weak V/J assignments (E-value above 1e-6), no CDR3, stop codons, out-of-frame junctions, or ambiguous translated residues. V3J clonotypes were defined as sequences sharing an identical inferred V gene, J gene, and CDR3 amino acid sequence. The percentage overlap between two repertoires was calculated by dividing the number of shared unique clonotypes by the size of the smaller repertoire. Richness of each repertoire was evaluated using RTK rarefaction, the Chao1 estimator, and Recon v2.1 estimates of unobserved clonotypes. For all TCRbeta clonotypes obtained by the gDNA method from a few donors, generation probabilities were computed with OLGA. The clones in this table, taken by TCRdb from immuneACCESS, are in-frame only. Not every clone is retained; where verified, under half of the shortfall comes from an unresolved V gene, and the cause of the rest is unknown. The DNA was the basis for D and trimming; V, J and clone size are from that table. For this sample there are nearly 1 million clones; more than 75% appear just once. The leading ten clones occupy approximately 1.5% of the sample.

Trimming takes 7 bases from V and 7 bases from J, and the germline ends sit 11 bases apart. Spanning cysteine to phenylalanine, the CDR3 consists of 13 amino acids. The read is trimmed to its CDR3 DNA, 39 bases read in frame from base 1. CDR1 and CDR2 (LNHDA, SQIVND) derive from the germline V gene (reference sequence). This clone was seen a handful of times. This clone's antigen is unknown. No quality values exist for individual bases; no much larger clone is one base distant. The donors were healthy, HIV-negative adults with no recently reported acute infections or vaccinations. Every donor was a Caucasian adult living in Nashville, Tennessee, USA. Magnetic negative selection was used to enrich CD4+ T cells, after which naive cells were positively selected on CD45RA and the negative fraction became the memory subset. Blood was collected by leukapheresis, and PBMCs were isolated by Ficoll-Histopaque density gradient centrifugation and then cryopreserved in liquid nitrogen vapor phase. Analytical flow cytometry was used to check the purity and quantity of every magnetically sorted T cell population. From each sorted fraction, genomic DNA was isolated and quantified by UV absorbance on a Nanodrop 2000c.

The clonotype comes from a man aged 18 to 30 in good health. The chain uses TRBV19 and TRBJ1-6, with no reliable assignment of the D segment. The sample taken for sequencing was memory CD4+ T cells sorted from blood. Explained via the paper, the cell subset or site label denotes: CD45RA-negative fraction. The CDR3 region reads CASKNRENSPLHF. The bases read TGTGCCAGTAAAAACAGAGAGAATTCACCCCTCCACTTT.